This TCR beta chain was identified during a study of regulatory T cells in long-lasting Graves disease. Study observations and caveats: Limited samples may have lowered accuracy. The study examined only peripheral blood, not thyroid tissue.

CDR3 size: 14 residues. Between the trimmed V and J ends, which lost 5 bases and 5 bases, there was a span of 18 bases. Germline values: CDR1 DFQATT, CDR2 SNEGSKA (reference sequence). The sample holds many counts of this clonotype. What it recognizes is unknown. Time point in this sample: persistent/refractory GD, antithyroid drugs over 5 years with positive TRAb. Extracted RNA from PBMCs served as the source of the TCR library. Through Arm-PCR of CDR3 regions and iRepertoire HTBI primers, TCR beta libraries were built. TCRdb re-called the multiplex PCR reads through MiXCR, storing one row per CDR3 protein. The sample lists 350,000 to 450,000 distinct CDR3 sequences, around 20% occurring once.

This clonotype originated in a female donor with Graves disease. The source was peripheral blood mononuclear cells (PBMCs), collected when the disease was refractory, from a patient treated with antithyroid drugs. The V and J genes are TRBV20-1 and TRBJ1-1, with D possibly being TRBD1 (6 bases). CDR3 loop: CSALLQTGLTEAFF. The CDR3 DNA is TGCAGTGCTCTCTTACAAACAGGGCTTACTGAAGCTTTCTTT.